The sequence of this T cell receptor beta chain was determined in a study of shared clonotypes between healthy human individuals. The study's findings and limits: Expectations were that clonotype sharing among donors would be affected by sequencing depth. Relative to memory subsets, naive subsets generally showed larger estimated richness.

As to this clone: Its specificity is not known.

Samples underwent the assay at deep level. TCRdb's table, derived via immunoSEQ multiplex PCR, lists solely in-frame clones and lacks some. The data show approximately 1.4 million clones, approximately 98% seen once. The CDR3 loop spans 14 amino acids. Germline V CDR1 and CDR2: MNHEY, SMNVEV (reference sequence). V dropped 5 bases and J dropped 1; count of bases not matched to a gene: 2. All donors were healthy HIV-negative adults lacking recent acute infections or vaccinations. Sequenced material: naive CD4+ T cells sorted from blood. Subset: CD45RA+ positively selected. This TCR came from a man aged 25 to 40 in good health. V gene TRBV27 combines with J gene TRBJ1-1, with 9 bases aligning to TRBD1. The CDR3 DNA reads as TGTGCCAGCAGTCACAGGGGGCCGAACACTGAAGCTTTCTTT. Its translation: CASSHRGPNTEAFF.